The source of this TCR beta chain is a study of PD-L1 blockade in urothelial cancer. At the level of the study: Median T cell yield from blood was approximately 150,000.

Time point specified: pretreatment peripheral blood. A single count supports this clone. Its antigen remains unidentified. Overall study findings and caveats: When pretreatment blood TCR clonality was below the median, it predicted better survival.

Method: immunoSEQ multiplex PCR; TCRdb's copy keeps in-frame clones and lacks some. The sample includes 40,000 to 55,000 clones, roughly 88% seen only once; the top ten take 20% to 25%. This CDR3 is 11 amino acids long. Deletions cut 3 bases from V and 7 bases from J, with 7 bases between. Germline loops: CDR1 MDHEN, CDR2 SYDVKM. Sequencing was performed on PBMCs, taken around atezolizumab (anti-PD-L1) treatment. The TCR originated in a donor aged 40 or over with urothelial cancer. The rearrangement uses TRBV28 and TRBJ2-7; possible D gene TRBD2, 5 bases. This chain's CDR3 is CASSFTGEQYF. The CDR3 nucleotides read TGTGCCAGCAGTTTTACGGGGGAGCAGTACTTC.